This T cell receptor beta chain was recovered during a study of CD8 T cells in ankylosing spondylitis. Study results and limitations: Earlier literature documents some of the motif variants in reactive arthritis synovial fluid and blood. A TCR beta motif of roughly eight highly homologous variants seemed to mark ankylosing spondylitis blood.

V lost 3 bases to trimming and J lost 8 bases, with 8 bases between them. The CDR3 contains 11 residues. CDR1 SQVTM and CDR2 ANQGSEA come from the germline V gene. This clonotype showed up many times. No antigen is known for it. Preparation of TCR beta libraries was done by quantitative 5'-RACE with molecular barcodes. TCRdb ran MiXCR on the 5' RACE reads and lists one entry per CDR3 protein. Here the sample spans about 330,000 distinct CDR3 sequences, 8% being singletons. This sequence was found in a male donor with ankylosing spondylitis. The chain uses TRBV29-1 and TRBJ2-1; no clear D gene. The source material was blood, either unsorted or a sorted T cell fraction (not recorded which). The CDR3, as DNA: TGCAGCGTTGATACCTTGGATGAGCAGTTCTTC. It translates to CSVDTLDEQFF.